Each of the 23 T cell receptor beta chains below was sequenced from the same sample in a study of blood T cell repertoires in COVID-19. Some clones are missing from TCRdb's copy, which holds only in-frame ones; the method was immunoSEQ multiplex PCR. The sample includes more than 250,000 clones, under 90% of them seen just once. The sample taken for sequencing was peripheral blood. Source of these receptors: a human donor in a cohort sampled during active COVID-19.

CDR3 sequence (DNA): TGTGCCAGCAGTTACGACAGAGAAAATCAGCCCCAGCATTTT. Residues: CASSYDRENQPQHF. V gene TRBV6-5 combines with J gene TRBJ1-5, with a tentative D call TRBD1 (5 bases). Germline values: CDR1 MNHEY, CDR2 SVGAGI. V lost 2 bases, J lost 4 bases, and 9 bases lay in between. The CDR3 is 14 amino acids.

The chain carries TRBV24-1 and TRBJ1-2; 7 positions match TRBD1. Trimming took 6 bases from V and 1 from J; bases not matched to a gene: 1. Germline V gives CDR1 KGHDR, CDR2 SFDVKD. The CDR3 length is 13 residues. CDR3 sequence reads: CATSTGVNYGYTF. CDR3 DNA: TGTGCCACCAGTACAGGGGTTAACTATGGCTACACCTTC.

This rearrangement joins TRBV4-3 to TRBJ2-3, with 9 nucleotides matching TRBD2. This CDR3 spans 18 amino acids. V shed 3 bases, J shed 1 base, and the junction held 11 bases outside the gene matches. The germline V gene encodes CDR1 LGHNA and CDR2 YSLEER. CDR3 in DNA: TGCGCCAGCAGCCAGTGGGGAGGAAAGCGGGGGGGCACAGATACGCAGTATTTT. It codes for CASSQWGGKRGGTDTQYF.

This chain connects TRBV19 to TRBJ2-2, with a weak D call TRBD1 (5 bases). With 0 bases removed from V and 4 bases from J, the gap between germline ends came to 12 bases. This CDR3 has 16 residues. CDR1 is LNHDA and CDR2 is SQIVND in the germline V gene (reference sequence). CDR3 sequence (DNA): TGTGCCAGTAGTATAGAGGGAAGGGGATTCACCGGGGAGCTGTTTTTT. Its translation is CASSIEGRGFTGELFF. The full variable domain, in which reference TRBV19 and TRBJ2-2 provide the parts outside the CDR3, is DGGITQSPKYLFRKEGQNVTLSCEQNLNHDAMYWYRQDPGQGLRLIYYSQIVNDFQKGDIAEGYSVSREKKESFPLTVTSAQKNPTAFYLCASSIEGRGFTGELFFGEGSRLTVL.

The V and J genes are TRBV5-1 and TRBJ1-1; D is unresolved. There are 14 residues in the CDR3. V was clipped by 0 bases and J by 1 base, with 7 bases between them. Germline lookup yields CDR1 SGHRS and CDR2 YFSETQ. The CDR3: CASSLARTNTEAFF. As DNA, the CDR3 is TGCGCCAGCAGCTTGGCGCGCACGAACACTGAAGCTTTCTTT.

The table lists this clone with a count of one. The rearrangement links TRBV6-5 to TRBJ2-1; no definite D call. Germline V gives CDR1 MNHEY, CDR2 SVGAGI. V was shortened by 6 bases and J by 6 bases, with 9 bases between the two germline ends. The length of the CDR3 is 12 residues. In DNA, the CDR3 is TGTGCCAGCAGGGAGAAGATCAATGAGCAGTTCTTC. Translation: CASREKINEQFF.

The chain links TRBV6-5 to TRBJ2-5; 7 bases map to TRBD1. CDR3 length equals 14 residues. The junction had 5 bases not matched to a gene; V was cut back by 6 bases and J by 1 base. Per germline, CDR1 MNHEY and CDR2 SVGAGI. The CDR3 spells CASRAGGSQETQYF. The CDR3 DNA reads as TGTGCCAGCAGGGCAGGGGGATCCCAAGAGACCCAGTACTTC.

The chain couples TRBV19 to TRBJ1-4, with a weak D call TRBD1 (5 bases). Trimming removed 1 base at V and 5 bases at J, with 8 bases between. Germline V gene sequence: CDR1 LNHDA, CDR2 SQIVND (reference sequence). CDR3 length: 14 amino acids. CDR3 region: CASSIGRTNEKLFF. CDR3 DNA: TGTGCCAGTAGTATAGGCAGGACAAATGAAAAACTGTTTTTT.

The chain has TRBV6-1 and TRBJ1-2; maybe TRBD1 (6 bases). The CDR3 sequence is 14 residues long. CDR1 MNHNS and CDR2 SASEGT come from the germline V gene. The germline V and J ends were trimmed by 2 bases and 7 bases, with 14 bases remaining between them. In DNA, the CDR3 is TGTGCCAGCAGTGAACGGGGCCTACAGGGTGGCTACACCTTC. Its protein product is CASSERGLQGGYTF.

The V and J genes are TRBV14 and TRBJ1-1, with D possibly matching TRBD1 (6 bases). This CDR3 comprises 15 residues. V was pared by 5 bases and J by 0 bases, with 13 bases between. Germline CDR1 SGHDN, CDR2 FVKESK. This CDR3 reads CASSVQGMVNTEAFF. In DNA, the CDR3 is TGTGCCAGCAGCGTACAGGGAATGGTGAACACTGAAGCTTTCTTT.

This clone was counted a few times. Here the CDR3 reads CASSQRGGTDTQYF. As DNA, the CDR3 is TGTGCCAGCAGTCAGCGGGGGGGCACAGATACGCAGTATTTT. The chain uses TRBV2 and TRBJ2-3; 9 nucleotides match TRBD2. Trimming cost V 5 bases and J 1 base; bases outside gene matches: 1. This CDR3 is 14 amino acids long. CDR1 is SNHLY and CDR2 is FYNNEI in the germline V gene.

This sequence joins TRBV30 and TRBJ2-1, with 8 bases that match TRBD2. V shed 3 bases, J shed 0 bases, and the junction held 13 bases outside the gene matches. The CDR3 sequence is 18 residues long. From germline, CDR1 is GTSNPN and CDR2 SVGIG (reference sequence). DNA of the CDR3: TGTGCCTGGAGAGTAATAGCGGGATTAAGTAGCTCCTACAATGAGCAGTTCTTC. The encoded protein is CAWRVIAGLSSSYNEQFF.

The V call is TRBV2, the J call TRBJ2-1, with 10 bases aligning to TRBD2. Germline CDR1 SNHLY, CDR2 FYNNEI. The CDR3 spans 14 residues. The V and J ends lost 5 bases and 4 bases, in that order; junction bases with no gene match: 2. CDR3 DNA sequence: TGTGCCAGCAGTCCTAGCGGGGGTTACAATGAGCAGTTCTTC. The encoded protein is CASSPSGGYNEQFF.

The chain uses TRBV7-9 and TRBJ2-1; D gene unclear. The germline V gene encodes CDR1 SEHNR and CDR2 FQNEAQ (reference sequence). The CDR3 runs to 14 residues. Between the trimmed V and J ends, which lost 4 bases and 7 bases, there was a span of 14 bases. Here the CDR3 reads CASSYAGPPNEQFF. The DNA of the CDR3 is TGTGCCAGCAGCTACGCAGGTCCCCCGAATGAGCAGTTCTTC.

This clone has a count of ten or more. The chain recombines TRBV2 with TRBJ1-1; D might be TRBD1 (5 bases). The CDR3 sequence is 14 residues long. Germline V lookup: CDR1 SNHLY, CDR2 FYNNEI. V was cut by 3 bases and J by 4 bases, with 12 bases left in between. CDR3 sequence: CASSEVRGSTEAFF. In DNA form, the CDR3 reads TGTGCCAGCAGTGAGGTGCGGGGGTCCACTGAAGCTTTCTTT.

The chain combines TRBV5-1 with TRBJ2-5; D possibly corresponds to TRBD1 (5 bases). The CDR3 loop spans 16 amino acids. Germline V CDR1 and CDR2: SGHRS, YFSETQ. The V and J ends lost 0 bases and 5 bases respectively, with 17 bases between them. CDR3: CASSLGVTVSWETQYF. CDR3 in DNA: TGCGCCAGCAGCTTGGGGGTGACAGTTTCGTGGGAGACCCAGTACTTC.

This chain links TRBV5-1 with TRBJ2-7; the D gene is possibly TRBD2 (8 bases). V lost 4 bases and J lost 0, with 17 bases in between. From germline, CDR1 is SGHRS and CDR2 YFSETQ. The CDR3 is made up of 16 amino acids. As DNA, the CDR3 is TGCGCCAGCAGCCGGGGGGGACAGTGGAACTCCTACGAGCAGTACTTC. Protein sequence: CASSRGGQWNSYEQYF.

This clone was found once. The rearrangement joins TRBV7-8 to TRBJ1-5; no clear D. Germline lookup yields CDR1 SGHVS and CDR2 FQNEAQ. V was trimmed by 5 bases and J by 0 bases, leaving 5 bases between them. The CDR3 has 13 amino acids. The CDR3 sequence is CASSPHSNQPQHF. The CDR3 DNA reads TGTGCCAGCAGCCCACATAGCAATCAGCCCCAGCATTTT.

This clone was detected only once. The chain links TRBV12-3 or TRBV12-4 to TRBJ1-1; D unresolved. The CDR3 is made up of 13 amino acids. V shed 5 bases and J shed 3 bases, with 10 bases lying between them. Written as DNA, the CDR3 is TGTGCCAGCAGTCGTCACCGGGACACTGAAGCTTTCTTT. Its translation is CASSRHRDTEAFF.

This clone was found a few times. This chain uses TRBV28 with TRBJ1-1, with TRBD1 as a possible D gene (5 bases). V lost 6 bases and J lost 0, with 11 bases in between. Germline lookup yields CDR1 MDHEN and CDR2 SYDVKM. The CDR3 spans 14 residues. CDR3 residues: CASRMTDMNTEAFF. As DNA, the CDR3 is TGTGCCAGCAGGATGACAGATATGAACACTGAAGCTTTCTTT.

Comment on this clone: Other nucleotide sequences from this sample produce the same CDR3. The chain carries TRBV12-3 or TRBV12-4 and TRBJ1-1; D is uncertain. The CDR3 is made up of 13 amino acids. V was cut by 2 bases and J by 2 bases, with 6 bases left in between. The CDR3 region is CASSLLPNTEAFF. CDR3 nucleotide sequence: TGTGCCAGCAGTTTACTCCCTAACACTGAAGCTTTCTTT.

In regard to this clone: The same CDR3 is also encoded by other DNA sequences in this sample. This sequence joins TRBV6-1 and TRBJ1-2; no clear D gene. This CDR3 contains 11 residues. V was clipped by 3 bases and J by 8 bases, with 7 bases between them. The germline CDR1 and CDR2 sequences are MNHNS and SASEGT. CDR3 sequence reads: CASSEGGGYTF. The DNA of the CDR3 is TGTGCCAGCAGTGAGGGAGGAGGCTACACCTTC.

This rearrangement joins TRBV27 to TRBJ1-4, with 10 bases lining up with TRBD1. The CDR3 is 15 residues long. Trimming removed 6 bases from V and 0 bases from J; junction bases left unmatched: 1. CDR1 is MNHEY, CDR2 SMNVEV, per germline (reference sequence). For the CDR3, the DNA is TGTGCCAGCAGGGACAGGGGGTCAACTAATGAAAAACTGTTTTTT. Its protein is CASRDRGSTNEKLFF.